This T cell receptor beta chain was obtained from a study of blood T cell repertoires in COVID-19. Overall study: There were acute and convalescent COVID-19 samples, and they came from the United States, Italy and Spain. PBMCs, B-cell-depleted T cells, or T cells provided the cDNA or gDNA that made up the material.

In the original analysis: How many nucleated cells were present was estimated from reference gene primer amplification. Generated by immunoSEQ multiplex PCR, the TCRdb table keeps only in-frame clones and is missing some. V and J calls and clone size follow that table, whereas D and trimming were derived from the DNA. The sample has roughly 290,000 clones; over 75% are singletons. CDR1 is GTSNPN, CDR2 SVGIG, per germline (reference sequence). This CDR3 comprises 14 residues. Trimming took 3 bases from V and 0 from J, leaving 6 bases between them. Sample: peripheral blood. J is TRBJ1-6 and V is TRBV30; no firm D call. The sequence derives from a woman aged 55-75 years with acute or convalescent COVID-19. The CDR3 loop is CAWRESSYNSPLHF. The CDR3 DNA follows: TGTGCCTGGAGGGAGAGCTCCTATAATTCACCCCTCCACTTT.